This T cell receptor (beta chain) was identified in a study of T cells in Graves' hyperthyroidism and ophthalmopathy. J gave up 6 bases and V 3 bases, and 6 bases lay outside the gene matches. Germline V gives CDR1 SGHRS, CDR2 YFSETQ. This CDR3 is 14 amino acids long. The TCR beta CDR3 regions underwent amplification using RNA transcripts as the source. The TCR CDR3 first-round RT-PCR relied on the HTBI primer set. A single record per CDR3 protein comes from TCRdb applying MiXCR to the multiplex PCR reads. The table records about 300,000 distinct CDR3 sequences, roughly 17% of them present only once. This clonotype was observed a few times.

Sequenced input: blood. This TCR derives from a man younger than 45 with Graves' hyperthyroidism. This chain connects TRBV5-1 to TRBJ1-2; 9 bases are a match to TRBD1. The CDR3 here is CASSSWTGEHGYTF. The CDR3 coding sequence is TGCGCCAGCAGCTCCTGGACAGGGGAGCATGGCTACACCTTC.